These 9 T cell receptor beta chains originate from one sample sequenced in a study of vaccination effects on CD4 cells after COVID-19. Here immunoSEQ multiplex PCR was the method, and the copy in TCRdb shows in-frame clones only, minus some. The repertoire holds approximately 70,000 clones, with nearly 75% as singletons. An approximately 10-day culture period preceded the isolation of CD4+ T cells. Either the BNT162b2 or mRNA-1273 vaccine was given to participants in two doses. For these TCRs, the target antigens are not known. Here the sequenced sample was CD4+ T cells from PBMCs cultured without peptide, taken after COVID-19 vaccination. The source is a human donor who received a COVID-19 vaccine.

The rearrangement links TRBV19 to TRBJ1-5, with TRBD1 matching 9 bases. CDR3 length equals 16 residues. V dropped 5 bases and J dropped 1; count of bases not matched to a gene: 6. Germline V CDR1 and CDR2: LNHDA, SQIVND (reference sequence). CDR3 amino acids: CASSSGTGKSNQPQHF. The CDR3 nucleotides are TGTGCCAGTAGTTCCGGGACAGGGAAGAGCAATCAGCCCCAGCATTTT.

The chain links TRBV27 to TRBJ1-1; tentative D call: TRBD1 (6 bases). Trimming pared 5 bases from V and 0 bases from J, leaving 10 bases between. CDR3 length: 14 amino acids. Germline V lookup: CDR1 MNHEY, CDR2 SMNVEV (reference sequence). CDR3: CASSDSGVNTEAFF. CDR3 in DNA: TGTGCCAGCAGTGATTCAGGGGTGAACACTGAAGCTTTCTTT.

V is TRBV2 and J is TRBJ1-1; 9 bases map to TRBD1. CDR3 size: 15 residues. Germline V gives CDR1 SNHLY, CDR2 FYNNEI. V trimming: 6 bases; J trimming: 5 bases; junction bases outside the gene matches: 10. For the CDR3, the DNA is TGTGCCAGCAGATGGGGCCTTGGGACAGGGACTGAAGCTTTCTTT. It codes for CASRWGLGTGTEAFF.

The CDR3 region is CASSEALPGGEKLFF. CDR3 DNA sequence: TGTGCCAGCAGTGAAGCGCTTCCGGGCGGCGAAAAACTGTTTTTT. The chain joins TRBV2 to TRBJ1-4; D is unclear. CDR1 is SNHLY and CDR2 is FYNNEI in the germline V gene. The germline V and J ends were trimmed by 0 bases and 8 bases, with 13 bases remaining between them. The CDR3 sequence is 15 residues long.

The chain employs TRBV9 and TRBJ2-1, with 12 positions matching TRBD1. The CDR3 is 17 amino acids. The ends lost 4 bases at V and 6 bases at J; junction bases unmatched: 11. Germline assignment: CDR1 SGDLS and CDR2 YYNGEE. CDR3 residues: CASSLTGGTGGFNEQFF. CDR3 DNA sequence: TGTGCCAGCAGCCTTACGGGCGGGACAGGGGGCTTCAATGAGCAGTTCTTC.

The chain employs TRBV9 and TRBJ2-2; 10 nucleotides agree with TRBD2. Trimming cost V 2 bases and J 6 bases; bases outside gene matches: 1. The CDR3 totals 14 residues. Germline V gives CDR1 SGDLS, CDR2 YYNGEE. Written as DNA, the CDR3 is TGTGCCAGCAGCGTTAGCGGGGGGCCCGGGGAGCTGTTTTTT. This encodes CASSVSGGPGELFF. The entire variable domain, with the rest obtained from reference TRBV9 and TRBJ2-2, is as follows: DSGVTQTPKHLITATGQRVTLRCSPRSGDLSVYWYQQSLDQGLQFLIQYYNGEERAKGNILERFSAQQFPDLHSELNLSSLELGDSALYFCASSVSGGPGELFFGEGSRLTVL.

Here the CDR3 reads CASSPGTSGDTQYF. DNA for the CDR3: TGTGCCAGTAGCCCCGGGACTAGCGGGGATACGCAGTATTTT. V is TRBV19 and J is TRBJ2-3, with 12 bases identical to TRBD2. The trim removed 6 bases at V and 6 bases at J, leaving 4 bases unmatched. The CDR3 consists of 14 residues. Germline V CDR1 and CDR2: LNHDA, SQIVND (reference sequence). Full variable domain (rest looked up from reference TRBV19 and TRBJ2-3): DGGITQSPKYLFRKEGQNVTLSCEQNLNHDAMYWYRQDPGQGLRLIYYSQIVNDFQKGDIAEGYSVSREKKESFPLTVTSAQKNPTAFYLCASSPGTSGDTQYFGPGTRLTVL.

This sequence joins TRBV5-1 and TRBJ1-3; a weak D match, TRBD1 (5 bases). The CDR3 is made up of 14 amino acids. Germline CDR1 and CDR2: SGHRS and YFSETQ. V was pared by 3 bases and J by 0 bases, with 7 bases between. The CDR3 bases are TGCGCCAGCAGCTCCGACAGCTCTGGAAACACCATATATTTT. Protein: CASSSDSSGNTIYF.

The CDR3 coding sequence is TGTGCCAGCAGCCATGCAGGGGTTGACTATGGCTACACCTTC. Translating it yields CASSHAGVDYGYTF. J is TRBJ1-2 and V is TRBV4-2; perhaps TRBD1 as D (6 bases). The CDR3 is made up of 14 amino acids. Trimming removed 3 bases from V and 3 bases from J, with 11 bases in between. The V gene's germline CDR1 is LGHNA and CDR2 YNFKEQ.